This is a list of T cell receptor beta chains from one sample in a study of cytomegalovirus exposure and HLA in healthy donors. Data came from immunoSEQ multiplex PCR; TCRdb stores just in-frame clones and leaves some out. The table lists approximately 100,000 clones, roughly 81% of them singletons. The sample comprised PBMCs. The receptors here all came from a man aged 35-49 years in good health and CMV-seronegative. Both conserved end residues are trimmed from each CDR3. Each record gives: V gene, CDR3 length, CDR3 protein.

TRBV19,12,ASSIGQGTYGYT
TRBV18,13,ASSPRQGSGETQY
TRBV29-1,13,SVDSPQGEAEKLF
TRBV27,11,ASSLWTGTGYT
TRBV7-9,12,ASSLGGGKAPLH
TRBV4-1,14,VSSQAPGGSNQPQH
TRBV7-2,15,ASSLGQESPRNTEAF
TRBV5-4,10,ASGQDSGEQY
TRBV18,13,ASSPQTGTGNTIY
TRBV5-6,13,ASSSGFGSGYEQY
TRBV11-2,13,ASSLGRISTDTQY
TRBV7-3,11,ASSPDGQGAQY
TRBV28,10,ASSSTRDGYT
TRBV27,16,ASRSGTSGGRIYNEQF
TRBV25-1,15,ASSLEDGENGWGGYT
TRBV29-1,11,SVDSVGGGGYT
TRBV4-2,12,ASSQGDFQETQY
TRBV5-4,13,ASSLRGIASNEQF
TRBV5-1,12,ASSSAGGWETQY
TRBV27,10,ASSPNSNEQF
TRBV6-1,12,ASVLDRVNTEAF
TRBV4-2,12,ASSFLDREDGYT
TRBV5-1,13,ASSPTDRGNTEAF
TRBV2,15,ASSSGTGESSYGELF
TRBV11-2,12,ASSLRTGNTEAF
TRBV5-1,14,ASSLVTSGDAGELF
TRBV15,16,ATSRDLVGTGGQDTQY
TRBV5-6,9,ASSFGGELF
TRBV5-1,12,ASSFGQGRYEQY
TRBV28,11,ASGGDRVNEAF
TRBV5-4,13,ASSLVGQGSETQY
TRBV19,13,ASSIGGQRPRPQH
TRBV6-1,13,ASSVRPGENQPQH
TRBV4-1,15,ASSQGTGQGAGQPQH
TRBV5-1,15,ASSPRGVGEMNTEAF
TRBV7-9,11,ASCRGEEQPQH
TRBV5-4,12,ASSLGQYQETQY
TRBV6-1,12,ASITGFSNQPQH
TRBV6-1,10,ASRPQGFGYT
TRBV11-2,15,ASSLNSGGLSAYEQY
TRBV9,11,ASSVGGYTEAF
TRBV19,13,ASTPSGTGGYEQY
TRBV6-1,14,ASSGAGTGGFNEQY
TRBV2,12,ASSVKRYDEKLF
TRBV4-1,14,ASSRKGGGPGMGYT
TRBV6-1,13,ASTTRTGRGGELF
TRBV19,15,ASKGDRRESGANVLT
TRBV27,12,ASSRWTGGETQY
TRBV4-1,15,ASSSVVGTGPQRPQH
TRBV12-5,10,ASGLRDRDQH